The 21 T cell receptor beta chains reported below all come from one sample, sequenced in a study of cytomegalovirus exposure and HLA in healthy donors. The study ran its PCR with 60 Vbeta and 13 Jbeta primers. Sequencing was performed with immunoSEQ multiplex PCR; in TCRdb, only in-frame clones are kept and a portion is missing. The table lists 150,000 or so clones. Sequenced input: PBMCs. These TCRs come from a woman aged 45 to 65 in good health and CMV-seronegative.

The rearrangement uses TRBV27 and TRBJ2-1, with D hard to call. The CDR3 spans 13 residues. Deletions cut 2 bases from V and 3 bases from J, with 5 bases between. Germline V gives CDR1 MNHEY, CDR2 SMNVEV (reference sequence). The CDR3 reads CASSLPYYNEQFF. Written as DNA, the CDR3 is TGTGCCAGCAGTTTACCCTACTACAATGAGCAGTTCTTC.

V and J are TRBV2 and TRBJ2-7, with TRBD2 identical over 9 bases. The CDR3 is 15 residues long. V lost 4 bases, J lost 3 bases, and 7 bases stayed unmatched. CDR1 is SNHLY, CDR2 FYNNEI, per germline. CDR3 region: CASSASSGMYYEQYF. CDR3 in DNA: TGTGCCAGCAGTGCCTCTAGCGGGATGTACTACGAGCAGTACTTC.

The chain couples TRBV29-1 to TRBJ2-1; TRBD2 agrees at 8 bases. CDR1 and CDR2 from the germline V gene are SQVTM and ANQGSEA. The V and J ends lost 8 bases and 0 bases, in that order; junction bases with no gene match: 9. This CDR3 spans 15 amino acids. CDR3 in amino acids: CSIGRESLSYNEQFF. The CDR3 region has the DNA TGCAGCATCGGGAGGGAGAGCCTCTCCTACAATGAGCAGTTCTTC.

This chain uses TRBV19 with TRBJ2-5; 8 positions match TRBD1. After removal of 8 bases from V and 7 bases from J, the junction contained 9 bases not matched to a gene. CDR3 size: 13 residues. Germline assignment: CDR1 LNHDA and CDR2 SQIVND (reference sequence). In nucleotides, the CDR3 is TGTGCCAGTGGACCCGGGACAGGTGGGACCCAGTACTTC. Its translation: CASGPGTGGTQYF.

By frequency, this clone registers medium-sized. The V call is TRBV6-1, the J call TRBJ1-1; the D is unclear. Germline CDR1 reads MNHNS; CDR2 reads SASEGT. CDR3 length: 14 amino acids. Trimming stripped 3 bases from V and 5 bases from J, with 13 bases between. The CDR3 sequence: CASSERDEQTEAFF. DNA for the CDR3: TGTGCCAGCAGTGAGAGGGATGAACAGACTGAAGCTTTCTTT.

V gene TRBV7-2 combines with J gene TRBJ1-2, with TRBD1 identical over 7 bases. The junction had 14 bases not matched to a gene; V was cut back by 5 bases and J by 2 bases. The germline CDR1 and CDR2 sequences are SGHTA and FQGNSA. The CDR3 totals 17 residues. The CDR3 DNA is TGTGCCAGCAGCCTCCGACAGGGACTTTTTTTGAACTATGGCTACACCTTC. This codes for CASSLRQGLFLNYGYTF. The complete variable domain, with remaining parts taken from reference TRBV7-2 and TRBJ1-2, reads GAGVSQSPSNKVTEKGKDVELRCDPISGHTALYWYRQSLGQGLEFLIYFQGNSAPDKSGLPSDRFSAERTGGSVSTLTIQRTQQEDSAVYLCASSLRQGLFLNYGYTFGSGTRLTVV.

The chain uses TRBV11-2 and TRBJ2-7; possible D gene TRBD1, 5 bases. Trimming took off 1 base at V and 5 bases at J, with 15 bases between the two ends. The germline CDR1 and CDR2 sequences are SGHAT and FQNNGV. The CDR3 runs to 15 residues. CDR3 sequence: CASSLGTGRYDEQYF. CDR3 DNA: TGTGCCAGCAGCTTAGGAACAGGTCGGTATGACGAGCAGTACTTC.

V is TRBV5-1 and J is TRBJ2-7; TRBD1 agrees at 9 bases. The CDR3 is 15 residues long. Germline V CDR1 and CDR2: SGHRS, YFSETQ. The ends lost 4 bases at V and 1 base at J; junction bases unmatched: 6. In DNA, the CDR3 is TGCGCCAGCAGCCTCGGGACAGGGCAGTCCTACGAGCAGTACTTC. Residues: CASSLGTGQSYEQYF.

The rearrangement uses TRBV27 and TRBJ2-7; D uncertain. The CDR3 is 14 amino acids. The germline gives CDR1 MNHEY, CDR2 SMNVEV (reference sequence). Trimming took off 4 bases at V and 0 bases at J, with 10 bases between the two ends. The CDR3 DNA follows: TGTGCCAGCAGTTCACCTGCGGTCTCCTACGAGCAGTACTTC. It codes for CASSSPAVSYEQYF.

V usage is TRBV2 and J usage is TRBJ2-5; 9 bases map to TRBD2. Per the germline V gene, CDR1 is SNHLY and CDR2 is FYNNEI. The CDR3 is made up of 16 amino acids. After removal of 2 bases from V and 1 base from J, the junction contained 5 bases not matched to a gene. CDR3 DNA sequence: TGTGCCAGCAGTGAATATCTAGCGGGGATCCAAGAGACCCAGTACTTC. Translated, it gives CASSEYLAGIQETQYF.

This chain joins TRBV4-1 and TRBJ2-7; 10 bases are a match to TRBD2. CDR1 MGHRA and CDR2 YSYEKL come from the germline V gene. V shed 0 bases and J 3 bases; nucleotides not matched to a gene: 5. The CDR3 consists of 16 residues. The CDR3 DNA follows: TGCGCCAGCAGCCAAGATCAGGAGCGGGAGGGCTACGAGCAGTACTTC. Translated: CASSQDQEREGYEQYF.

The chain has TRBV29-1 and TRBJ2-3; possible D gene TRBD2, 7 bases. CDR1 and CDR2 (germline): SQVTM, ANQGSEA. The length of the CDR3 is 14 residues. The V end was cut by 8 bases, the J end by 4 bases, with 19 bases between. For the CDR3, the DNA is TGCAGCACCACCGTGGGGGGGCGGTCAGATACGCAGTATTTT. Encoded protein: CSTTVGGRSDTQYF.

The V and J genes are TRBV11-3 and TRBJ1-3; D gene unclear. Germline assignment: CDR1 SGHNT and CDR2 YENEEA. The CDR3 contains 14 residues. The germline V and J ends were trimmed by 3 bases and 1 base, with 7 bases remaining between them. CDR3 in amino acids: CASSLTRSGNTIYF. The DNA for the CDR3 is TGTGCCAGCAGCTTGACAAGGTCTGGAAACACCATATATTTT.

The rearrangement joins TRBV10-3 to TRBJ1-1; the match to TRBD1 covers 10 bases. Looked up from germline, CDR1 is ENHRY and CDR2 is SYGVKD. The length of the CDR3 is 16 residues. V lost 4 bases and J lost 7; bases outside the gene matches: 12. The CDR3 DNA follows: TGTGCCATCAGTGGCGAGACAGGGGGCGGGGGGGATGAAGCTTTCTTT. Residues: CAISGETGGGGDEAFF.

The chain recombines TRBV7-2 with TRBJ2-7, with D perhaps matching TRBD1 (5 bases). The CDR3 loop spans 14 amino acids. CDR1 SGHTA and CDR2 FQGNSA come from the germline V gene. The V and J ends lost 4 bases and 2 bases respectively, with 12 bases between them. The CDR3 bases are TGTGCCAGCAGCTCTCATCCAGGGCCCTACGAGCAGTACTTC. Protein: CASSSHPGPYEQYF.

This chain joins TRBV2 and TRBJ1-1, with 11 bases identical to TRBD1. This CDR3 is 15 amino acids long. The J segment lost 1 base and the V segment lost 6 bases, leaving 4 bases of the junction unmatched. CDR1 and CDR2 (germline): SNHLY, FYNNEI. In DNA form, the CDR3 reads TGTGCCAGCAGGTGGGACAGGGGGGCGAACACTGAAGCTTTCTTT. Amino acid sequence: CASRWDRGANTEAFF.

The chain combines TRBV5-4 with TRBJ2-5; a possible D gene is TRBD2 (6 bases). Germline CDR1 and CDR2: SGHNT and YYREEE (reference sequence). This CDR3 is 15 amino acids long. Trimming stripped 4 bases from V and 7 bases from J, with 20 bases between. The CDR3: CASSPAGGTVGTQYF. The CDR3 coding sequence is TGTGCCAGCAGCCCAGCCGGCGGGACGGTGGGGACCCAGTACTTC.

The genes are TRBV7-9 and TRBJ2-1, with D tentatively TRBD2 (5 bases). The CDR3 spans 16 residues. Germline V gives CDR1 SEHNR, CDR2 FQNEAQ (reference sequence). The V end was cut by 7 bases, the J end by 0 bases, with 16 bases between. CDR3 residues: CASNTRDLSSYNEQFF. The CDR3 bases are TGTGCCAGCAATACCCGGGATTTGAGCTCCTACAATGAGCAGTTCTTC.

The J gene is TRBJ2-7, the V gene TRBV4-2; a weak D match, TRBD1 (6 bases). The germline gives CDR1 LGHNA, CDR2 YNFKEQ. The CDR3 has 14 amino acids. V was pared by 4 bases and J by 0 bases, with 10 bases between. CDR3 protein: CASSPRTDSYEQYF. CDR3 nucleotide sequence: TGTGCCAGCAGCCCCCGGACAGACTCCTACGAGCAGTACTTC.

V gene TRBV5-6 combines with J gene TRBJ2-5, with 10 bases that match TRBD2. V was pared by 3 bases and J by 3 bases, with 8 bases of the junction left unmatched. CDR3 length: 16 amino acids. Per the germline V gene, CDR1 is SGHDT and CDR2 is YYEEEE. The CDR3: CASSSVAGGLEETQYF. As DNA, the CDR3 is TGTGCCAGCAGCTCGGTAGCGGGGGGCCTCGAAGAGACCCAGTACTTC.

The rearrangement joins TRBV11-2 to TRBJ1-5, with a tentative D call TRBD1 (5 bases). The V gene's germline CDR1 is SGHAT and CDR2 FQNNGV. V was cut by 0 bases and J by 6 bases, with 12 bases left in between. CDR3 length: 15 residues. For the CDR3, the DNA is TGTGCCAGCAGCTTAGACTCAGGGTACGGTCAGCCCCAGCATTTT. It specifies CASSLDSGYGQPQHF.